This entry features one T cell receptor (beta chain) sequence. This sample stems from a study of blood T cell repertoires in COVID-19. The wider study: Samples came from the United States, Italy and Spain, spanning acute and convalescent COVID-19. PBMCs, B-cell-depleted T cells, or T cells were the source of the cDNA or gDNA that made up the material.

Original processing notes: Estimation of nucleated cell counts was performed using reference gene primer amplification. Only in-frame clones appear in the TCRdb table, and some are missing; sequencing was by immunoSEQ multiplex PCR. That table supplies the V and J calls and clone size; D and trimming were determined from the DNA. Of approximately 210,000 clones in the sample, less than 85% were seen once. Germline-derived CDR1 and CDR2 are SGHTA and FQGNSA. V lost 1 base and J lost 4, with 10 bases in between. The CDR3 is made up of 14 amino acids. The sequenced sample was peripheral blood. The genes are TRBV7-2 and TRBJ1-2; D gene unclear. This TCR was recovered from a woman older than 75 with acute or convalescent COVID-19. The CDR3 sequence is CASSLGYQAYGYTF. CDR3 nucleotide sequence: TGTGCCAGCAGCTTAGGGTACCAAGCCTATGGCTACACCTTC.